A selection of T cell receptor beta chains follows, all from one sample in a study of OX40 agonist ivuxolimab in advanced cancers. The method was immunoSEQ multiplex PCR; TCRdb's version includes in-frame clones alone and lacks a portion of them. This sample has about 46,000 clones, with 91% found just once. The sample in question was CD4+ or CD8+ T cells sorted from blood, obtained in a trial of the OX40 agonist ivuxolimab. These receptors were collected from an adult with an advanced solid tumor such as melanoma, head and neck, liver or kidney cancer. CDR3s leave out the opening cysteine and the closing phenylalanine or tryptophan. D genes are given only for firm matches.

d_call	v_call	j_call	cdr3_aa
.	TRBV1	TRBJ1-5	TSSQDSGDQPQH
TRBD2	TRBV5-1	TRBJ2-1	ASRYGTSGGSEQF
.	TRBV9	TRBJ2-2	ASSVERQGTGELF
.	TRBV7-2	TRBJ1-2	ASSLVDDDPYGYT
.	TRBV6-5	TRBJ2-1	ASSLDWVEQF
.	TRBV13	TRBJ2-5	ASSYAGYRTQY
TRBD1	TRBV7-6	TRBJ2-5	ASSLEGQSQETQY
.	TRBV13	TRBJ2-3	ASSKGLSADTQY
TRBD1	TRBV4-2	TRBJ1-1	ASSQEQGLSTEAF
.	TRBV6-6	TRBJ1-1	ASRIRLPAMNTEAF
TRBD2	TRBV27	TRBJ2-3	ASSPGLAVTDTQY
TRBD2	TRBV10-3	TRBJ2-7	AISRLAGDEQY
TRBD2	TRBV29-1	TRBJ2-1	SVVRRERYNEQF
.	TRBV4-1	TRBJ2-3	ASSLRTLAPDTQY
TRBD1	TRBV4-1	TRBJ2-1	ASRYRDSSYNEQF
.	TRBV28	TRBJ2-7	ASSSPGQYKPSYEQY
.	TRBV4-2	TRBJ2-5	ASSEGGETQY
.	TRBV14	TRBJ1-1	ASSQVSLGEAF
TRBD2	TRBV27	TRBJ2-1	ASSWFGSGAGNEQF
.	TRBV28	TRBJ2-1	ASSFFSSYNEQF
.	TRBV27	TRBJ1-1	ASSFRDLNTEAF
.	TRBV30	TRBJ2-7	AWMGLAYEQY
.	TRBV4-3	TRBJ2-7	ASSQSLTDYYEQY
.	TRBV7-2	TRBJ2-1	ASSLDLMRVDEQF
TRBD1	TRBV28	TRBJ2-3	ASSFRGQGADTQY
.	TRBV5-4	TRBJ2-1	ASSFSGSREQF
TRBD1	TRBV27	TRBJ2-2	ASSFLSGQGPGELF
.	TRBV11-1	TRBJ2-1	ASSPSALVNEQF
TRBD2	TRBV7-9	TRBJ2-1	ASNFFSGRGDEQF
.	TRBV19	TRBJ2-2	ASSIARNTGELF
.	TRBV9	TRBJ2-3	ASSTGSTDTQY
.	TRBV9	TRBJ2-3	ASSVYSTSTDTQY
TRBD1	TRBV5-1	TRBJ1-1	ASSIRQGEYTEAF
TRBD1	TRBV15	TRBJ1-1	ATMPRGGGNTEAF
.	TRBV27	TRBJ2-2	ASSTGSRELF
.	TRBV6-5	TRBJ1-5	ASSLSINQPQH
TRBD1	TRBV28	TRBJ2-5	ASSWPTGLRETQY
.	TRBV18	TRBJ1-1	ASSLLNTEAF
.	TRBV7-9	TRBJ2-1	ASTPAGHHYNEQF
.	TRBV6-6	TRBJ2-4	ASSYPGDLAKNIQY
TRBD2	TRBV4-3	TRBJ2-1	ASSILAGDNEQF
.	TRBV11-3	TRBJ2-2	ASSTPTGHGELF
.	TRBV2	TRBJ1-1	ASRLWTEAF
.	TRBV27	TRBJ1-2	ASSLSLAVGSEF
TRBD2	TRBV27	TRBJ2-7	ASSPGLGSYEQY
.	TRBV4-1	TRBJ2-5	ASSHLETQY
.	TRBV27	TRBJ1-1	ASSLGFMNTEAF